These T cell receptor beta chains were read from a single sample in a study of Ad26.COV2.S vaccination and SARS-CoV-2 variants. Generated by immunoSEQ multiplex PCR, the TCRdb table keeps only in-frame clones and is missing some. Of about 430,000 clones listed, more than 80% are singletons. The sample was peripheral blood, taken in a trial of Ad26.COV2.S vaccine versus placebo. The receptors shown here come from a person between 18 and 65 years old who received the Ad26.COV2.S COVID-19 vaccine or a placebo. Each CDR3 is given with its conserved first and last residue.

v_gene,CDR3aa
TRBV10-3,CAISESRAGGEQYF
TRBV9,CASSADRFYGYTF
TRBV30,CAWPHGEDRVHEQYF
TRBV6-1,CASSDLQGVIHEQYF
TRBV24-1,CATSDWGVVREKIADTQYF
TRBV28,CASSFADISYEQYF
TRBV3-1/TRBV3-2,CASSQGQGDNEQFF
TRBV28,CASSNPGVGYGYTF
TRBV19,CASSSGRGYTF
TRBV3-1/TRBV3-2,CASSHGARYGNSPLHF
TRBV4-1,CASSQTIASGRRGETQYF
TRBV7-2,CASSPGGSSTGELFF
TRBV30,CAWSVLGPGELFF
TRBV7-9,CASSLDGNTGELFF
TRBV5-1,CASSGTGTETEAFF
TRBV5-5,CASSLNPTGATSPLHF
TRBV6-5,CASRLRVGLDTEAFF
TRBV11-2,CASSLFASGKDGELFF
TRBV6-5,CASRQGYEQYF
TRBV5-4,CASSLVTGANSYEQYF
TRBV2,CASSDFLAGPRLF
TRBV2,CASRRQVITGELFF
TRBV4-1,CASSHQRGGNTGELFF
TRBV5-4,CASSAAGTYTDTQYF
TRBV5-4,CASSLQETQYF
TRBV5-1,CASSFTILDPEAFF
TRBV4-1,CASSQDPQLASNEQFF
TRBV6-5,CASSYSLGRDYEQYF
TRBV6-1,CASSEVGRSSGNTIYF
TRBV6-5,CASSYSIAPGDTEAFF
TRBV19,CASSPGSGVPNTEAFF
TRBV7-3,CASSLSRDYTGELFF
TRBV19,CASSISGIAYNEQFF
TRBV5-1,CASRRVDENGYTF
TRBV9,CASSPSGTIEQFF
TRBV6-6,CASSGQGGTGELFF
TRBV7-2,CASSLFYGAEAFF
TRBV27,CASRPTLNTEAFF
TRBV2,CASRWGGGGNEQFF
TRBV6-2/TRBV6-3,CASSTGQNLHGYTF
TRBV5-1,CASSLPGPNTEAFF
TRBV25-1,CASSEYTGARNEQFF
TRBV5-1,CASSLWASGGNGETQYF
TRBV5-6,CASSLGGLRGSGTGELFF
TRBV9,CASSAQTGSDTQYF
TRBV27,CASSSSGIKETQYF
TRBV7-3,CASSLTVSGTGELFF
TRBV10-3,CAIGKGGGATNEQFF